The sequence of this T cell receptor (beta chain) was determined in a study of T cells in Graves' hyperthyroidism and ophthalmopathy. Study findings and constraints: Most clonotypes expanded in the thyroid (above 0.001) were also present in blood. Ophthalmopathy onset followed model prediction by a median around 6.6 months.

RNA transcripts yielded amplified TCR beta CDR3 regions. The TCR CDR3 was amplified in a first-round RT-PCR using the HTBI primer set. MiXCR, applied by TCRdb to the multiplex PCR reads, yields one record per CDR3 protein. The data hold about 520,000 distinct CDR3 sequences, with roughly a quarter observed a single time. This clonotype was detected ten times or more. What it recognizes is unknown. Trimming removed 1 base from V and 6 bases from J, with 13 bases in between. From germline, CDR1 is MNHNS and CDR2 SASEGT. The CDR3 has 15 amino acids. J is TRBJ1-5 and V is TRBV6-1, with D perhaps TRBD1 (6 bases). The specimen was blood. This TCR came from a woman aged 30 to 39 with Graves' ophthalmopathy. The CDR3 DNA reads as TGTGCCAGCAGTGAAGTGCCGGGGGGCGGTCAGCCCCAGCATTTT. Translated: CASSEVPGGGQPQHF.